Below are 13 T cell receptor beta chains sequenced from a single sample in a study of read filtering for tumor transcriptome and immune sequencing. Molecular barcoded adaptors covering alpha/delta and beta/gamma chains were used on roughly 400 ng RNA. One entry per CDR3 protein, called by TCRdb with MiXCR from the reads. Here the sample spans 60,000 or so distinct CDR3 sequences, less than 20% being singletons. Sequencing was done on a sample of a population of CD138-negative cells sorted from bone marrow. The receptor source for this set is a donor at least 40 years old with multiple myeloma.

This clonotype was observed at least ten times. The chain joins TRBV7-9 to TRBJ2-7; 10 nucleotides align to TRBD1. This CDR3 is built from 14 residues. The V and J ends lost 2 bases and 6 bases, in that order; junction bases with no gene match: 4. The germline CDR1 and CDR2 sequences are SEHNR and FQNEAQ (reference sequence). The CDR3: CASSLQGTGAEQYF. DNA for the CDR3: TGTGCCAGCAGCTTACAAGGGACAGGGGCCGAGCAGTACTTC. Together with reference TRBV7-9 and TRBJ2-7, the CDR3 gives the full variable domain: DTGVSQNPRHKITKRGQNVTFRCDPISEHNRLYWYRQTLGQGPEFLTYFQNEAQLEKSRLLSDRFSAERPKGSFSTLEIQRTEQGDSAMYLCASSLQGTGAEQYFGPGTRLTVT.

This clonotype has ten or more counts. V is TRBV20-1 and J is TRBJ2-5; D remains ambiguous. With 5 bases removed from V and 2 bases from J, the gap between germline ends came to 6 bases. This CDR3 region has 11 residues. Germline V gives CDR1 DFQATT, CDR2 SNEGSKA (reference sequence). The CDR3 region has the DNA TGCAGTGCTCGACGGCAAGAGACCCAGTACTTC. Translated, it gives CSARRQETQYF.

This clonotype showed up many times. This sequence joins TRBV28 and TRBJ2-1; 8 nucleotides agree with TRBD2. The V segment lost 4 bases and the J segment 7 bases; nucleotides outside the gene matches: 18. The CDR3 is 18 amino acids. The germline V gene has CDR1 MDHEN and CDR2 SYDVKM. CDR3 DNA sequence: TGTGCCAGCAGTTGGGCAGGGGCTGTGACTAGCGTCCTGAATGAGCAGTTCTTC. As protein: CASSWAGAVTSVLNEQFF.

This clonotype was observed many times. This rearrangement joins TRBV9 to TRBJ2-1, with 11 nucleotides matching TRBD2. The CDR3 contains 16 residues. The germline CDR1 and CDR2 sequences are SGDLS and YYNGEE. Trimming took 3 bases from V and 7 from J; bases not matched to a gene: 9. CDR3: CASSESTSGSWNEQFF. CDR3 in DNA: TGTGCCAGCAGCGAGTCTACTAGCGGGAGTTGGAATGAGCAGTTCTTC.

This clonotype was observed many times. The chain couples TRBV6-5 to TRBJ2-1, with a tentative D call TRBD2 (6 bases). The germline V gene encodes CDR1 MNHEY and CDR2 SVGAGI. This CDR3 has 13 amino acids. The V gene lost 2 bases and the J gene lost 9 bases, with 11 bases spanning the gap. CDR3 loop: CASSYLGRGEQFF. DNA of the CDR3: TGTGCCAGCAGTTACCTCGGGCGGGGTGAGCAGTTCTTC.

V is TRBV7-8 and J is TRBJ2-7, with D perhaps TRBD1 or TRBD2 (5 bases each). Germline V CDR1 and CDR2: SGHVS, FQNEAQ. This CDR3 is built from 16 residues. Trimming took off 1 base at V and 2 bases at J, with 15 bases between the two ends. CDR3 region: CASSLVGETVAYEQYF. For the CDR3, the DNA is TGTGCCAGCAGCTTAGTCGGGGAGACAGTCGCCTACGAGCAGTACTTC.

This clonotype was counted a few times. V and J are TRBV20-1 and TRBJ1-2; 8 positions match TRBD1. The CDR3 runs to 12 residues. V lost 6 bases and J lost 4; bases outside the gene matches: 4. Germline CDR1 and CDR2: DFQATT and SNEGSKA (reference sequence). The CDR3 protein is CSAQGAGYGYTF. The CDR3 bases are TGCAGTGCCCAGGGGGCTGGCTATGGCTACACCTTC.

This clonotype showed up many times. The CDR3, as DNA: TGTGCCGGGGGGGGAGTCGAGCGGGAGCCGAATCGCACAGATACGCAGTATTTT. Protein product: CAGGGVEREPNRTDTQYF. This chain connects TRBV27 to TRBJ2-3; TRBD2 agrees at 8 bases. The J segment lost 1 base and the V segment lost 11 bases, leaving 20 bases of the junction unmatched. The CDR3 has 18 residues. CDR1 and CDR2 from the germline V gene are MNHEY and SMNVEV (reference sequence).

Remarks on this clonotype: Just one base apart from a much larger clone, this may be a read error. The rearrangement joins TRBV20-1 to TRBJ2-1; the match to TRBD2 covers 12 bases. The CDR3 covers 15 residues. CDR1 and CDR2 (germline): DFQATT, SNEGSKA (reference sequence). This chain's CDR3 is CSAFGLAGSCNEQFF. CDR3 DNA: TGCAGTGCCTTCGGACTAGCGGGGTCCTGCAATGAGCAGTTCTTC.

For this clonotype: An end of the junction differs from the germline gene, which may be a read error. The rearrangement uses TRBV12-3 or TRBV12-4 and TRBJ2-6; D gene ambiguous. The CDR3 length is 17 residues. The DNA for the CDR3 is TGTGCCAGCGGTTTGATAGTCGCTGTGTCTGGGGCCAACGTCCTGACTTTC. This encodes CASGLIVAVSGANVLTF.

A word on this clonotype: This may stem from a read error, because a much larger clone lies one nucleotide away. V gene TRBV19 combines with J gene TRBJ1-5, with TRBD1 as a possible D gene (6 bases). Germline V lookup: CDR1 LNHDA, CDR2 SQIVND (reference sequence). This CDR3 spans 15 amino acids. In DNA form, the CDR3 reads TGTGCCAGTAGTATAGACAGGGGAAGCAATCAGCCCCGGCATTTT. This gives the protein CASSIDRGSNQPRHF.

This clonotype was counted ten times or more. This chain joins TRBV9 and TRBJ2-3; D remains ambiguous. CDR3 length equals 15 residues. CDR1 is SGDLS and CDR2 is YYNGEE in the germline V gene. V dropped 0 bases and J dropped 0 bases, with 8 bases sitting between them. The DNA for the CDR3 is TGTGCCAGCAGCGTAGACGGTTCTAGCACAGATACGCAGTATTTT. It codes for CASSVDGSSTDTQYF.

This clonotype was counted at least ten times. V usage is TRBV12-3 or TRBV12-4 and J usage is TRBJ2-5; D unclear. The V gene lost 5 bases and the J gene lost 1 base, with 5 bases spanning the gap. CDR3 length equals 12 residues. CDR3 amino acids: CASSLFQETQYF. DNA of the CDR3: TGTGCCAGCAGTCTCTTCCAAGAGACCCAGTACTTC.